This TCR beta chain was sequenced for a study of blood T cell repertoires in COVID-19. On the study more broadly: Sources were T cells, B-cell-depleted T cells, or PBMCs; the material itself was cDNA or gDNA.

Assay: immunoSEQ multiplex PCR; the TCRdb copy retains only in-frame clones and omits some. Here the sample spans roughly 200,000 clones, about 91% being singletons. This TCR was sampled from a man between 18 and 35 years old with acute COVID-19. Sequencing was done on a sample of PBMCs or T cells enriched from blood (not recorded which).

The CDR3 loop reads CATSREGQGVYGYTF. In nucleotides, the CDR3 is TGTGCCACCAGCAGAGAGGGACAGGGGGTCTATGGCTACACCTTC. The chain is built from TRBV15 and TRBJ1-2; 11 bases map to TRBD1. CDR1 is LNHNV, CDR2 YYDKDF, per germline (reference sequence). This CDR3 is 15 amino acids long. V trimming: 0 bases; J trimming: 4 bases; junction bases outside the gene matches: 1.